The present TCR beta chain was sequenced within a study of blood T cell repertoires in COVID-19. Germline CDR1 SEHNR, CDR2 FQNEAQ (reference sequence). The germline V and J ends were trimmed by 6 bases and 2 bases, with 11 bases remaining between them. This CDR3 is 14 amino acids long. Sequenced by immunoSEQ multiplex PCR; TCRdb stores in-frame clones only, minus some. In the table there are 150,000 or so clones, about 83% of which are singletons. What was sequenced was peripheral blood. The receptor's source is a woman aged 55-70 years with COVID-19, enrolled during active disease. J is TRBJ1-3 and V is TRBV7-9, with D possibly being TRBD1 (6 bases). CDR3 DNA: TGTGCCAGCAGTCCACAGGGCACTGGAAACACCATATATTTT. This codes for CASSPQGTGNTIYF.